This TCR beta chain derives from a study of cytotoxic CD8 clonotypes in ibrutinib-treated CLL. Study-wide background: Across the patients, around 10 were relapsed/refractory, around 16 treatment-naive and under 18 IGHV unmutated.

With regard to this clone: Its antigen is still unknown.

The source of around 2 micrograms of genomic DNA for TCR beta libraries was cryopreserved PBMCs. Study-wide results and caveats: Sampling of sustained-remission and progressing patients occurred at differing times.

TCRdb keeps only in-frame clones here, not all; method: immunoSEQ multiplex PCR. The repertoire holds approximately 280,000 clones, with 70% to 80% as singletons. The receptor was derived from a human donor with chronic lymphocytic leukemia. This sample comprised PBMCs, obtained at disease progression, from a patient treated with ibrutinib.

The CDR3 is CASSLGTGVHEQYF. The CDR3 bases are TGTGCCAGCAGCTTGGGGACAGGGGTCCACGAGCAGTACTTC. The rearrangement uses TRBV5-6 and TRBJ2-7, with TRBD1 matching 9 bases. Germline CDR1 SGHDT, CDR2 YYEEEE. With 0 bases clipped from V and 5 bases from J, the junction kept 3 bases outside the gene matches. This CDR3 comprises 14 residues.